This TCR beta chain was identified in a study of response to subunit inactivated influenza vaccine. This clonotype was found many times. Its antigen is not identified. Notes on the study in general: Few additional T cells are recruited per seasonal influenza vaccination, authors suggested.

Trimming took 5 bases from V and 0 from J, leaving 11 bases between them. This CDR3 comprises 15 residues. MiXCR, run by TCRdb on the RT-PCR reads, gives a single entry per CDR3 protein. The data hold approximately 170,000 distinct CDR3 sequences, with around 14% observed a single time. Material: CD8+ T cells sorted from PBMCs, obtained more than 4 days after vaccination. This clonotype originated in a middle-aged man who received an inactivated influenza vaccine. The V gene is TRBV12-3 or TRBV12-4, the J gene TRBJ2-1; D is undetermined. For the CDR3, the DNA is TGTGCCAGCAGTCCCTATCTCCTCTCCTACAATGAGCAGTTCTTC. It is translated as CASSPYLLSYNEQFF.